The clone carrying this TCR beta chain was seen at least ten times. Its antigen is still unknown. Building of the TCR beta libraries involved iRepertoire HTBI primers and Arm-PCR of CDR3 regions. TCRdb reprocessed the multiplex PCR reads with MiXCR, giving one entry per CDR3 protein. Of a few hundred thousand distinct CDR3 sequences listed, 20% to 25% are singletons. The time point denotes: newly diagnosed GD, antithyroid drugs for less than 3 months. PBMCs provided the RNA from which the TCR library was made. The entry originates in a study of regulatory T cells in long-lasting Graves disease. Study-wide results and limits: Tissue studied was limited to peripheral blood, excluding thyroid tissue.

The CDR3 is 15 amino acids. Germline CDR1 and CDR2: MDHEN and SYDVKM. The rearrangement links TRBV28 to TRBJ2-3; D may correspond to TRBD1 or TRBD2 (7 bases each). The DNA end lines up better with TRBJ2-5; the J call may be wrong. This TCR derives from a female donor with Graves disease. The sample in question was peripheral blood mononuclear cells (PBMCs), obtained at new diagnosis, from a patient treated with antithyroid drugs. The CDR3: CASSPAGGGLWTQYF. The CDR3 coding sequence is TGTGCCAGCAGTCCGGCAGGGGGGGGTCTGTGGACCCAGTACTTC.